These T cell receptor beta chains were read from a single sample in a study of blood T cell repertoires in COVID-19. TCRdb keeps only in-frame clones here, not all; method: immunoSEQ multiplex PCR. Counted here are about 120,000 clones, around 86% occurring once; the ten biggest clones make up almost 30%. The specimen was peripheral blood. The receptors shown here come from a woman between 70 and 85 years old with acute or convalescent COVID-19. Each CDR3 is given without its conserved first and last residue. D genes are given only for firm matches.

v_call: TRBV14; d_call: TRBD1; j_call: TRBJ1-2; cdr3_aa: ASSPGGQGAYFSYT
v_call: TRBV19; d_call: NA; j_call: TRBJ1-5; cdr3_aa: ASSHSERNQPQH
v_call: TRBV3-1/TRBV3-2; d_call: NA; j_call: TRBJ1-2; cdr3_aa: ASSDLGGDPGGYT
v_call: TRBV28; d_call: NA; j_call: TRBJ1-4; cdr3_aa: ASSLQTTNEKLF
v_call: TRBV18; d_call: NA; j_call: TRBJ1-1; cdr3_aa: ASSLTATGAF
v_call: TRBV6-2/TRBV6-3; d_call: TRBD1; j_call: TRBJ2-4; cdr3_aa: ASSSGQGRYIQY
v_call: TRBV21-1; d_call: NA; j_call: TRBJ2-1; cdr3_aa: ASSTRDYRTYNEQF
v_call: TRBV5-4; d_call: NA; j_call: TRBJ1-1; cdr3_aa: ASSLGASGMNTEAF
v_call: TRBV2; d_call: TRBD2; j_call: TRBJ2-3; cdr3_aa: ASRVLAGGQSTQY
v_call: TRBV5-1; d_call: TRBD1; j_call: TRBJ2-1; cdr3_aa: ASSLMTGYNEQF
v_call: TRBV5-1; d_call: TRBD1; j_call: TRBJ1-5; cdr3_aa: ASSLGGQDNQPQH
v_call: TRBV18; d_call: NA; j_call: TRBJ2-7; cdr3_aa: ASSPPPGFEQY
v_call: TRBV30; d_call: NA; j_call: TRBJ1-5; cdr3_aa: AWSGTASNQPQH
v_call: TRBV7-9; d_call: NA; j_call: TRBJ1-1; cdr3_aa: ASTQGNTEAF
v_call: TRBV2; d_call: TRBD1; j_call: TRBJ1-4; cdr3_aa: ASSDGEGAPREKLF
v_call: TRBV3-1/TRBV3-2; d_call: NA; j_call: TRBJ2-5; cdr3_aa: ASSLIQGRETQY
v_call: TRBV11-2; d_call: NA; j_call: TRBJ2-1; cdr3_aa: ASSLSLTGEQF
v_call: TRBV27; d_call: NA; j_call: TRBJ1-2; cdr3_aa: ASRRSAGPTNYGYT
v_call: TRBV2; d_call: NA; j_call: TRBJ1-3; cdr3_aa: ASSPGTRGNTIY
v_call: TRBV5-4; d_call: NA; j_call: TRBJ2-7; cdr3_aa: ASSYETAYEQY
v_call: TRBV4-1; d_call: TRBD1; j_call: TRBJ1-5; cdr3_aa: ASSQEVLQGNNQPQH
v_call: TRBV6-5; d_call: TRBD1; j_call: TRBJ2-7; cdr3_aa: ASRDRGLSYEQY
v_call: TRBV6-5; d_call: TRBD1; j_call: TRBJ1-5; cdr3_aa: ASKDWTGRNQPQH
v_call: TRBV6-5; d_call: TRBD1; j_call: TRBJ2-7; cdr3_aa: ASRAGTGGYEQY
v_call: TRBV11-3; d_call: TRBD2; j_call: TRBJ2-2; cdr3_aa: ASSSSTSGGTGELF
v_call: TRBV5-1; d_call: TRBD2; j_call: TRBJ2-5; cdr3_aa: ASSLAGGQETQY
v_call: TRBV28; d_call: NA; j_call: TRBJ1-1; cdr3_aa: ASSLGQGRAF
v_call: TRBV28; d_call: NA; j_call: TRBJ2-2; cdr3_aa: ASTHGQLNTGELF
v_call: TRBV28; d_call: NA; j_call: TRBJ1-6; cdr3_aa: AIDTGTNNSPLH
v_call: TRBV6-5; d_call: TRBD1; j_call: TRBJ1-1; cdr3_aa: ASRTRGAEAF
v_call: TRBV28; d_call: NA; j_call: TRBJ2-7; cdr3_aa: ASIPPQGSYEQY
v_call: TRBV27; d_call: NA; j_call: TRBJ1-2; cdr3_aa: ASSLSPRQPYGYT
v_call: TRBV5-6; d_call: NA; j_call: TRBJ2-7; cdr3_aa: ASSPWGPGAYEQY
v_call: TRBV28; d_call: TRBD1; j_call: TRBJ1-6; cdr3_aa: ASSPPGQGYSPLH
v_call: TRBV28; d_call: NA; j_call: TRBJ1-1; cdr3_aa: ASSPPGPNTEAF
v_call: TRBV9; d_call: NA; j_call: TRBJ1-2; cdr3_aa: ASTPQNYGYT
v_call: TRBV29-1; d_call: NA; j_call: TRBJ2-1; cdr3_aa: SVSESYNEQF
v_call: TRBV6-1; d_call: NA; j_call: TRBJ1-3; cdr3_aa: ASSEGVGSGNTIY
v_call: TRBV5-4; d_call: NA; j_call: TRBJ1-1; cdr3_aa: ASSQDLGGTEAF
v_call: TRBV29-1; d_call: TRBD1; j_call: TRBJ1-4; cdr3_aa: SVARDRAAEKLF
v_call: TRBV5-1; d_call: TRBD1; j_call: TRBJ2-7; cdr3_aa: ASSWQGQGNNEQY
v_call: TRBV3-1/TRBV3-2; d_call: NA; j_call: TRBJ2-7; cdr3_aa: ASSQGPAGTPYEQY
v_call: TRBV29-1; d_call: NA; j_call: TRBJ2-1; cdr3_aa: SVEGSLGTSYNEQF
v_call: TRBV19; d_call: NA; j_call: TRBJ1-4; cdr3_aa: ASSPEMRQEKLF
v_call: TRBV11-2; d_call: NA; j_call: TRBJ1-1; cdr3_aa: VSGDSTEAF